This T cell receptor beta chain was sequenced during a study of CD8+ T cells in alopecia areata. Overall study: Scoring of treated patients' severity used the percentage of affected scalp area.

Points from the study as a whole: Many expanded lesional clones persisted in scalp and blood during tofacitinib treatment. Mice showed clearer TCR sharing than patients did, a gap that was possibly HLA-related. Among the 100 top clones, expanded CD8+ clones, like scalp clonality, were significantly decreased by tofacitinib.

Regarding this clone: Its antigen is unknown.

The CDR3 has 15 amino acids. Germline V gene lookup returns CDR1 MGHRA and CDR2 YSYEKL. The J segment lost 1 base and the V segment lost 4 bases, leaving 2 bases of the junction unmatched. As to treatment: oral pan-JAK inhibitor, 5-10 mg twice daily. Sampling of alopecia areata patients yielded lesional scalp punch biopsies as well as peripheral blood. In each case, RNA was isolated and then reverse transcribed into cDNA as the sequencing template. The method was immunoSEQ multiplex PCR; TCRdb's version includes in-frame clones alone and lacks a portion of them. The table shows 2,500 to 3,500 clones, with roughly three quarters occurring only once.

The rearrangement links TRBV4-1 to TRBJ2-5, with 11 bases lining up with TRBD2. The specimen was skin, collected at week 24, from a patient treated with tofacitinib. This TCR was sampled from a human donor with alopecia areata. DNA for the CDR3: TGCGCCAGCAGCCTGGGACTAGCGGTCCAAGAGACCCAGTACTTC. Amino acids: CASSLGLAVQETQYF.